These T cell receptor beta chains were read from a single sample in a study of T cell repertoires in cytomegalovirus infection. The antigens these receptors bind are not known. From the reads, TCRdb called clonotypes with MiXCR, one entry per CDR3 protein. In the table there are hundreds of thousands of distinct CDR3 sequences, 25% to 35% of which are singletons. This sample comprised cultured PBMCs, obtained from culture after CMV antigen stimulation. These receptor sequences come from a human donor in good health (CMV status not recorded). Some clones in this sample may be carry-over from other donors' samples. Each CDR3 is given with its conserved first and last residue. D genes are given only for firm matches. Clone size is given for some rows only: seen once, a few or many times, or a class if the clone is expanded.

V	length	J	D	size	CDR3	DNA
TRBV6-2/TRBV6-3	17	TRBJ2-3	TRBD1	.	CASSYSSGTGVTDTQYF	TGTGCCAGCAGTTACTCTTCCGGGACAGGGGTTACAGATACGCAGTATTTT
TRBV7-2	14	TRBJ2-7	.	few	CASSSGRLTFEQYF	TGTGCCAGCAGCTCGGGACGTCTAACCTTCGAGCAGTACTTC
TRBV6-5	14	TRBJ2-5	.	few	CASRLAAVQETQYF	TGTGCCAGCAGACTAGCTGCTGTCCAAGAGACCCAGTACTTC
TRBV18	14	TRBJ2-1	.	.	CASSPASVGNEQFF	TGTGCCAGCTCACCGGCTAGCGTTGGCAATGAGCAGTTCTTC
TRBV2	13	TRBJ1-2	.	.	CASSPGLDGGYTF	TGTGCCAGCAGTCCGGGACTGGACGGCGGCTACACCTTC
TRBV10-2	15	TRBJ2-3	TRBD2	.	CASSATSGNTDTQYF	TGCGCCAGCAGTGCGACTAGCGGCAACACAGATACGCAGTATTTT
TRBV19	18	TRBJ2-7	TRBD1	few	CASSIEPGPGQVVYEQYF	TGTGCCAGTAGTATAGAGCCCGGTCCGGGACAGGTAGTCTACGAGCAGTACTTC
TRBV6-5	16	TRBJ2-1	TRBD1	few	CASSRDSWSSYNEQFF	TGTGCCAGCAGTCGGGACAGTTGGAGCTCCTACAATGAGCAGTTCTTC
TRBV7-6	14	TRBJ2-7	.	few	CASSLSARSYEQYF	TGTGCCAGCAGCTTGTCGGCCAGATCCTACGAGCAGTACTTC
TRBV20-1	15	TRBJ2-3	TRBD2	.	CSSREARTSTDTQYF	TGCAGTTCCCGGGAGGCGAGGACAAGCACAGATACGCAGTATTTT
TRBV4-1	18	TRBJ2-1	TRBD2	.	CASSQGPSSGVEGVEQFF	TGCGCCAGCAGCCAAGGTCCGAGCAGCGGGGTCGAAGGTGTTGAGCAGTTCTTC
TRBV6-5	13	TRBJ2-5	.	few	CASTRSIQETQYF	TGTGCCAGCACCCGGAGTATCCAAGAGACCCAGTACTTC
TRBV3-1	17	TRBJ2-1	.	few	CASSQVLTGRSYNEQFF	TGTGCCAGCAGCCAAGTTTTAACAGGGCGATCCTACAATGAGCAGTTCTTC
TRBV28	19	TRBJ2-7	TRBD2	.	CASSFSGTVGTSGRYEQYF	TGTGCCAGCAGTTTCTCTGGGACAGTTGGGACTAGCGGTCGCTACGAGCAGTACTTC
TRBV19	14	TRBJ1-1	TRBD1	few	CASNIARGDTEAFF	TGTGCCAGTAATATCGCCAGGGGGGACACTGAAGCTTTCTTT
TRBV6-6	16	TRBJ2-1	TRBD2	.	CASSYSGGNSYNEQFF	TGTGCCAGCAGTTATAGCGGGGGGAACTCCTACAATGAGCAGTTCTTC
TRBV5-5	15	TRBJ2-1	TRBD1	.	CASSLARGLNNEQFF	TGTGCCAGCAGCTTGGCCAGGGGGCTCAACAATGAGCAGTTCTTC
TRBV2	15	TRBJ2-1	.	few	CASSEVRGSYNEQFF	TGTGCCAGCAGTGAAGTCCGGGGTTCCTACAATGAGCAGTTCTTC
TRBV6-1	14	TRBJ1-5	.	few	CASSDYYSNQPQHF	TGTGCCAGCAGTGACTATTATAGCAATCAGCCCCAGCATTTT
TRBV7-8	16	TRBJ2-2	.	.	CASSSGASSLYGELFF	TGTGCCAGCAGCTCGGGGGCTAGCTCGTTATACGGGGAGCTGTTTTTT
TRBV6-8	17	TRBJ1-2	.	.	CASSYSVNGIANYGYTF	TGTGCCAGCAGTTACTCGGTGAACGGGATTGCTAACTATGGCTACACCTTC
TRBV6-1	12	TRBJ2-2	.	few	CASNSLDGELFF	TGTGCCAGCAATAGCCTGGACGGGGAGCTGTTTTTT
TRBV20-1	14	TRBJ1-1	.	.	CSARTTEFNTEAFF	TGCAGTGCTAGGACCACGGAATTTAACACTGAAGCTTTCTTT
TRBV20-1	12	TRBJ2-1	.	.	CSARFGLNEQFF	TGCAGTGCTAGATTCGGCCTCAATGAGCAGTTCTTC
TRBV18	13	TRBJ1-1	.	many	CASSPGVGTEAFF	TGTGCCAGCTCACCGGGAGTAGGCACTGAAGCTTTCTTT
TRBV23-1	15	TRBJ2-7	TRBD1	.	CASSGRDRGSDEQYF	TGCGCCAGCAGTGGCCGGGACAGGGGATCCGACGAGCAGTACTTC
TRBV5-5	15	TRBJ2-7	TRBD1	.	CASSSRTGVPRVQYF	TGTGCCAGCAGCTCCCGGACAGGGGTACCTCGTGTGCAGTACTTC
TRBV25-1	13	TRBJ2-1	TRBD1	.	CASTGGASGEQFF	TGTGCCAGTACAGGGGGCGCTTCTGGTGAGCAGTTCTTC
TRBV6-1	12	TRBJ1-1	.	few	CASREWGTEAFF	TGTGCCAGCAGGGAATGGGGAACTGAAGCTTTCTTT
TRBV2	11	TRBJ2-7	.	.	CASNLGAKQYF	TGTGCCAGCAATCTGGGAGCCAAGCAGTACTTC
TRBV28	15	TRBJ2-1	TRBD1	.	CASSRSGTGLNEQFF	TGTGCCAGCTCGAGATCCGGGACAGGGCTCAATGAGCAGTTCTTC
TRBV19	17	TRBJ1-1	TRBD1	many	CASSAETGAAARPEAFF	TGTGCCAGTAGTGCGGAGACAGGGGCGGCCGCAAGGCCTGAAGCTTTCTTT
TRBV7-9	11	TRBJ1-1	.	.	CASLDRFEAFF	TGTGCCAGCCTCGACCGGTTTGAAGCTTTCTTT
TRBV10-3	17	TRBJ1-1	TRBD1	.	CAISETTGVGMNTEAFF	TGTGCCATCAGTGAGACAACAGGGGTGGGAATGAACACTGAAGCTTTCTTT
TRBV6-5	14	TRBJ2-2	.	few	CASRGGSLLGELFF	TGTGCCAGCAGGGGGGGTTCCCTTTTGGGGGAGCTGTTTTTT
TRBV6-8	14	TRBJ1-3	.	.	CASNERGFGNTIYF	TGTGCCAGCAACGAAAGGGGGTTTGGAAACACCATATATTTT
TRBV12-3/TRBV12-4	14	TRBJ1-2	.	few	CASSLGGSGDGYTF	TGTGCCAGCAGTTTGGGTGGGTCAGGGGATGGCTACACCTTC
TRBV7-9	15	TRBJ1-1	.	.	CASSLAGPMNTEAFF	TGTGCCAGCAGCTTAGCAGGGCCAATGAACACTGAAGCTTTCTTT
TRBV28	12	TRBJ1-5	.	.	CASSYESTAQHF	TGTGCCAGCAGTTATGAGAGTACGGCCCAGCATTTT
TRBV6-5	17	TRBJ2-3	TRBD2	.	CASSYGSGLAGGDTQYF	TGTGCCAGCAGTTACGGTTCTGGACTAGCGGGAGGAGATACGCAGTATTTT
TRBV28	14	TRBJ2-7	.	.	CASRPRPNSYEQYF	TGTGCCAGCAGACCCCGACCGAACAGTTACGAGCAGTACTTC
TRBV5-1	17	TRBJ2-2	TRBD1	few	CASSLAGQLDHTGELFF	TGCGCCAGCAGCTTGGCGGGACAGTTGGATCACACCGGGGAGCTGTTTTTT
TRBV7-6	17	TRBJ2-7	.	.	CASSSWTAATPYYEQYF	TGTGCCAGCAGCTCCTGGACAGCGGCCACCCCCTACTACGAGCAGTACTTC
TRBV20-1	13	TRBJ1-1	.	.	CSARDRTNTEAFF	TGCAGTGCTAGAGATAGGACGAACACTGAAGCTTTCTTT